The clone carrying this T cell receptor beta chain was observed a few times. The antigen is not known. A much larger clone differs by one base, so this may be a read error. This CDR3 comprises 16 residues. Per germline, CDR1 MNHEY and CDR2 SVGAGI. This entry comes from a study of regulatory T cells in long-lasting Graves disease. Study observations and caveats: Persistent patients shared 2,500 to 3,000 public clonotypes among themselves. Newly diagnosed patients shared fewer, at about a thousand. When disease was persistent, TRBV28, TRBJ1-2 and TRBJ2-5 were the favored segments.

Time point reported: newly diagnosed GD, antithyroid drugs for less than 3 months. PBMC RNA was the source of the TCR library. Researchers made TCR beta libraries by using iRepertoire HTBI primers and running Arm-PCR on CDR3 regions. TCRdb analysed the multiplex PCR reads with MiXCR anew, one entry per CDR3 protein. The sample has roughly 360,000 distinct CDR3 sequences, about 10% seen once. These data also formed part of another study, on T cells in Graves' hyperthyroidism and ophthalmopathy. That report adds: Carried out on the TCR CDR3, a first-round RT-PCR used the HTBI primer set.

This rearrangement joins TRBV6-5 to TRBJ1-3; D is unclear. This receptor was identified in a woman between 18 and 30 years old with Graves disease. The sample consisted of peripheral blood mononuclear cells (PBMCs), taken at new diagnosis, from a patient treated with antithyroid drugs. The CDR3 sequence: CASSLRSLHSGNTVYF. Here the CDR3 DNA reads TGTGCCAGCAGTTTGAGGAGCCTACACTCTGGAAACACCGTATATTTT.